Presented here are 14 T cell receptor beta chains from one specimen sequenced in a study of regulatory T cells in long-lasting Graves disease. Noted time point: newly diagnosed GD, antithyroid drugs for less than 3 months. Extracted PBMC RNA gave rise to the TCR library. Arm-PCR of CDR3 regions and iRepertoire HTBI primers were the basis on which TCR beta libraries were built. TCRdb reprocessed the multiplex PCR reads via MiXCR and lists one record per CDR3 protein. The sample holds roughly 420,000 distinct CDR3 sequences, 15% to 19% seen once. The material sequenced was peripheral blood mononuclear cells (PBMCs), taken at new diagnosis, from a patient treated with antithyroid drugs. Receptors were obtained from a female donor with Graves disease.

This clonotype was recorded at least ten times. The V and J genes are TRBV13 and TRBJ2-2; D remains unclear. CDR1 is PRHDT and CDR2 is FYEKMQ in the germline V gene (reference sequence). Trimming shortened V by 8 bases and J by 0 bases, and 13 bases separated the two germline ends. The CDR3 extends over 15 amino acids. DNA for the CDR3: TGTGCCAGCGCCCTAGTCCCGACGAACACCGGGGAGCTGTTTTTT. It translates to CASALVPTNTGELFF.

Many counts were recorded for this clonotype. This rearrangement joins TRBV20-1 to TRBJ2-1; maybe TRBD1 (6 bases). The V gene lost 5 bases and the J gene lost 7 bases, with 21 bases spanning the gap. Germline CDR1 reads DFQATT; CDR2 reads SNEGSKA (reference sequence). The CDR3 is 15 residues long. CDR3 region: CSARSRDTAANEQFF. CDR3 bases: TGCAGTGCTCGAAGTAGGGACACTGCGGCTAATGAGCAGTTCTTC.

J is TRBJ1-1 and V is TRBV12-3 or TRBV12-4; D is perhaps TRBD1 (5 bases). The CDR3 sequence is 14 residues long. Trimming left V 5 bases short and J 1 base short, with 11 bases between. In DNA, the CDR3 is TGTGCCAGCAGTGATAACGACAGGAACACTGAAGCTTTCTTT. Residues: CASSDNDRNTEAFF.

The chain has TRBV9 and TRBJ1-1; 10 nucleotides agree with TRBD1. The CDR3 runs 13 residues. Germline V gene data show CDR1 as SGDLS and CDR2 as YYNGEE. V shed 7 bases, J shed 6 bases, and the junction held 6 bases outside the gene matches. The DNA for the CDR3 is TGTGCCAGCTCTGGACAGGGGGAATCTGAAGCTTTCTTT. It codes for CASSGQGESEAFF.

This clonotype was found many times. This chain connects TRBV27 to TRBJ1-1; TRBD1 matches at 8 bases. CDR3 size: 18 residues. The trim removed 8 bases at V and 4 bases at J, leaving 21 bases unmatched. Germline V lookup: CDR1 MNHEY, CDR2 SMNVEV (reference sequence). This CDR3 reads CASGRIPGGAGGLTEAFF. For the CDR3, the DNA is TGTGCCAGCGGAAGGATACCAGGGGGCGCCGGTGGGCTCACTGAAGCTTTCTTT.

The sample holds many counts of this clonotype. The V gene is TRBV12-3 or TRBV12-4, the J gene TRBJ1-1; D is possibly TRBD1 (6 bases). CDR3 size: 12 residues. V lost 7 bases, J lost 1 base, and 7 bases lay in between. This CDR3 is CASTGENTEAFF. The CDR3 bases are TGTGCCAGCACAGGGGAGAACACTGAAGCTTTCTTT.

In this sample, this clonotype turned up many times. The V call is TRBV12-3 or TRBV12-4, the J call TRBJ2-1, with D uncertain. CDR3 length: 13 residues. The V gene lost 3 bases and the J gene lost 5 bases, with 8 bases spanning the gap. The CDR3 reads CASSFRADNEQFF. DNA for the CDR3: TGTGCCAGCAGTTTTCGGGCAGACAATGAGCAGTTCTTC.

In this sample, this clonotype turned up many times. This chain uses TRBV6-1 with TRBJ1-1, with D hard to call. The CDR3 has 13 residues. Trimming shortened V by 7 bases and J by 1 base, and 10 bases separated the two germline ends. Germline CDR1 is MNHNS and CDR2 is SASEGT. DNA for the CDR3: TGTGCCAGCACCCGCCCGCCGAACACTGAAGCTTTCTTT. Translated, it gives CASTRPPNTEAFF.

The chain links TRBV9 to TRBJ1-4; 7 nucleotides align to TRBD1. Germline CDR1 and CDR2: SGDLS and YYNGEE. The CDR3 loop spans 15 amino acids. V gave up 0 bases and J gave up 6 bases; unmatched junction bases: 5. The CDR3 is CASSVGDSIHEKLFF. The CDR3 nucleotides are TGTGCCAGCAGCGTAGGGGACAGCATCCATGAAAAACTGTTTTTT. The full variable domain, its missing parts supplied by reference TRBV9 and TRBJ1-4, is DSGVTQTPKHLITATGQRVTLRCSPRSGDLSVYWYQQSLDQGLQFLIQYYNGEERAKGNILERFSAQQFPDLHSELNLSSLELGDSALYFCASSVGDSIHEKLFFGSGTQLSVL.

This rearrangement joins TRBV6-2 or TRBV6-3 to TRBJ1-1; D gene uncertain. The germline V gene has CDR1 MNHEY and CDR2 SVGEGT. This CDR3 is 13 amino acids long. The V and J ends lost 6 bases and 1 base respectively, with 9 bases between them. The CDR3 region is CASSNMANTEAFF. The DNA for the CDR3 is TGTGCCAGCAGCAATATGGCGAACACTGAAGCTTTCTTT.

This clonotype was seen at least ten times. V gene TRBV5-5 combines with J gene TRBJ2-5; 10 bases fit TRBD2. Germline lookup yields CDR1 SGHKS and CDR2 YYEKEE (reference sequence). The CDR3 runs 17 residues. Losses at the gene ends were 4 bases for V and 5 bases for J; bases not matched to a gene: 14. The CDR3 spells CASSPRDSGRSGETQYF. Here the CDR3 DNA reads TGTGCCAGCAGCCCTAGAGATAGCGGGAGGTCCGGGGAGACCCAGTACTTC.

This clonotype was observed a few times. The V and J genes are TRBV7-9 and TRBJ1-1; D gene unclear. This CDR3 spans 13 amino acids. The ends were cut back, 8 bases at V and 5 bases at J, with 15 bases in the middle. Germline CDR1 and CDR2: SEHNR and FQNEAQ (reference sequence). The CDR3 DNA sequence: TGTGCCAGCGGTTGGGGTTTGGGGACTGAAGCTTTCTTT. Amino acids: CASGWGLGTEAFF.

This clonotype appeared many times. The chain joins TRBV7-9 to TRBJ1-4, with 8 nucleotides matching TRBD1. There are 16 residues in the CDR3. Germline trimming cut 2 bases from V and 8 bases from J; bases unmatched to any gene: 10. In germline, CDR1 is SEHNR, CDR2 FQNEAQ (reference sequence). The chain's CDR3 is CASSLRLDRAIEKLFF. CDR3 DNA: TGTGCCAGCAGCTTAAGGTTGGACAGGGCGATCGAAAAACTGTTTTTT.

Points on this clonotype: A single base separates this from a much larger clone, so it may be a read error. The chain links TRBV6-5 to TRBJ1-2, with no clear D. Germline loops: CDR1 MNHEY, CDR2 SVGAGI. The CDR3 covers 13 residues. CDR3 bases: TGTGCCAGCAGTTACTCGAATAAGTATGGCTACGCCTTC. Translating it yields CASSYSNKYGYAF.